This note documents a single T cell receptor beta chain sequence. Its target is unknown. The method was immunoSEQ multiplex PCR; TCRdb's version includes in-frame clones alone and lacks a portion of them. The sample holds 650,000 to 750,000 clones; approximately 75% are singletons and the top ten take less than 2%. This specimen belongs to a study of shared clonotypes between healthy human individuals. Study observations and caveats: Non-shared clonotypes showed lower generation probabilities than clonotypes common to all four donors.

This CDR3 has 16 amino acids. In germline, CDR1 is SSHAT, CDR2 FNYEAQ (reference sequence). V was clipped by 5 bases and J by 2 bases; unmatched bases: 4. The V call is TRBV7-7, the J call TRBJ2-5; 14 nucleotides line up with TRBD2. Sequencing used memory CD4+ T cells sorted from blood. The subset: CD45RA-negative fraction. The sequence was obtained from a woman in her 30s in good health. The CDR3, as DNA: TGTGCCAGCAGCCTACGGACTAGCGGGGGGCAAGAGACCCAGTACTTC. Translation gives CASSLRTSGGQETQYF.